This TCR beta chain originates from a study of shared clonotypes between healthy human individuals. Overall study: CD4 naive and CD4 memory each took three plates per donor, while CD8 naive took two and CD8 memory one.

It was across several immunoSEQ plates that each subset's genomic DNA was evenly split. The authors' processing: Filtering differed for immunoSEQ, which gave only junction sequences without quality scores. Profiling relied on immunoSEQ multiplex PCR, and the TCRdb table lists in-frame clones only, not all of them. V and J calls and clone size follow that table, whereas D and trimming were derived from the DNA. The sample lists about 590,000 clones, less than 97% occurring once. The V and J ends lost 3 bases and 6 bases respectively, with 5 bases between them. Germline V gene data show CDR1 as SGHAT and CDR2 as FQNNGV. CDR3 length equals 12 residues. Naive CD8 cells comprised CD45RO-negative, CCR7-positively selected cells, excluding terminally differentiated effector memory CD45RA+ cells. Donors comprised only Caucasian adults living in Nashville, Tennessee.

Sequenced sample: naive CD8+ T cells sorted from blood. This TCR was sampled from a woman under 40 in good health. The gene calls are TRBV11-2 and TRBJ2-2; D remains ambiguous. CDR3 nucleotide sequence: TGTGCCAGCAGCTTTCTGTCCGGGGAGCTGTTTTTT. Residues: CASSFLSGELFF.